What follows are 13 T cell receptor beta chains derived from one specimen sequenced in a study of T cell responses to AZD1222 COVID-19 vaccine. Using immunoSEQ multiplex PCR, the repertoire was profiled, and TCRdb retains in-frame clones only, with some absent. The table records under 200,000 clones, about 93% of them present only once. The sample here was peripheral blood, taken on day 0 of AZD1222 vaccination. The receptors were sampled from an adult in good health.

The table lists this clone with a few counts. Other DNA sequences in this sample translate to the same CDR3. This chain's CDR3 is CASSITTEAFF. As DNA, the CDR3 is TGTGCCAGTAGTATTACCACTGAAGCTTTCTTT. The rearrangement uses TRBV19 and TRBJ1-1; D is unresolved. Per germline, CDR1 LNHDA and CDR2 SQIVND (reference sequence). The CDR3 is 11 residues long. Trimming left V 3 bases short and J 4 bases short, with 3 bases between.

The CDR3 bases are TGTGCCAGCAGCTTTTCGGGACAGGGGGATGGCTACACCTTC. Translating gives CASSFSGQGDGYTF. The chain couples TRBV7-9 to TRBJ1-2; 11 bases are shared with TRBD1. V lost 3 bases and J lost 6; bases outside the gene matches: 3. CDR1 SEHNR and CDR2 FQNEAQ come from the germline V gene (reference sequence). There are 14 residues in the CDR3.

The V call is TRBV29-1, the J call TRBJ2-7; perhaps TRBD1 as D (6 bases). The CDR3 contains 12 residues. V was clipped by 4 bases and J by 2 bases, with 9 bases between them. Per germline, CDR1 SQVTM and CDR2 ANQGSEA. This CDR3 reads CSVVDSPYEQYF. CDR3 sequence (DNA): TGCAGCGTTGTGGACAGCCCCTACGAGCAGTACTTC.

The rearrangement uses TRBV6-5 and TRBJ1-3, with D hard to call. The CDR3 is 15 residues long. V was pared by 3 bases and J by 0 bases, with 9 bases between. Per the germline V gene, CDR1 is MNHEY and CDR2 is SVGAGI. DNA for the CDR3: TGTGCCAGCAGTTATGGCTATACCTCTGGAAACACCATATATTTT. It specifies CASSYGYTSGNTIYF.

This sequence joins TRBV4-1 and TRBJ2-6; no firm D call. CDR1 and CDR2 from the germline V gene are MGHRA and YSYEKL. Trimming took off 2 bases at V and 2 bases at J, with 7 bases between the two ends. This CDR3 has 15 amino acids. The CDR3 here is CASSQSVAGANVLTF. In nucleotides, the CDR3 is TGCGCCAGCAGCCAATCAGTGGCTGGGGCCAACGTCCTGACTTTC.

CDR3 residues: CASTGTGKQPQHF. CDR3 sequence (DNA): TGTGCCAGCACGGGGACAGGGAAACAGCCCCAGCATTTT. This chain links TRBV6-5 with TRBJ1-5; 9 bases match TRBD1. Germline loops: CDR1 MNHEY, CDR2 SVGAGI. This CDR3 comprises 13 residues. The trim removed 7 bases at V and 7 bases at J, leaving 5 bases unmatched.

V gene TRBV7-9 combines with J gene TRBJ1-2; TRBD1 agrees at 10 bases. The CDR3 totals 18 residues. Germline V gene lookup returns CDR1 SEHNR and CDR2 FQNEAQ (reference sequence). With 4 bases clipped from V and 4 bases from J, the junction kept 15 bases outside the gene matches. CDR3 DNA sequence: TGTGCCAGCAGCTCAAGTCCCGGGACAGGGGTATTTGCCTATGGCTACACCTTC. Its protein product is CASSSSPGTGVFAYGYTF.

V usage is TRBV28 and J usage is TRBJ1-5, with unresolved D. The CDR3 has 13 residues. The germline V gene encodes CDR1 MDHEN and CDR2 SYDVKM. With 5 bases removed from V and 9 bases from J, the gap between germline ends came to 14 bases. The CDR3 DNA follows: TGTGCCAGCAGTCTACCCCTTCTCGGGCCCCAGCATTTT. It encodes CASSLPLLGPQHF.

The rearrangement uses TRBV9 and TRBJ2-3; D not resolved. CDR1 is SGDLS and CDR2 is YYNGEE in the germline V gene. The length of the CDR3 is 16 residues. V was cut by 4 bases and J by 6 bases, with 21 bases left in between. The CDR3: CASSFLTPATVDTQYF. CDR3 in DNA: TGTGCCAGCAGCTTTTTGACCCCAGCGACCGTGGATACGCAGTATTTT.

Written as DNA, the CDR3 is TGTGCCTGGAGTTCACAACCGACAGCCCGAGATGGCTACACCTTC. It is translated as CAWSSQPTARDGYTF. This sequence joins TRBV30 and TRBJ1-2, with D possibly TRBD1 on 5 matching bases. This CDR3 has 15 residues. Germline-derived CDR1 and CDR2 are GTSNPN and SVGIG (reference sequence). V was pared by 2 bases and J by 6 bases, with 19 bases between. Together with reference TRBV30 and TRBJ1-2, the CDR3 gives the full variable domain: SQTIHQWPATLVQPVGSPLSLECTVEGTSNPNLYWYRQAAGRGLQLLFYSVGIGQISSEVPQNLSASRPQDRQFILSSKKLLLSDSGFYLCAWSSQPTARDGYTFGSGTRLTVV.

The gene calls are TRBV10-2 and TRBJ1-5; D is undetermined. Germline CDR1 is WSHSY and CDR2 is SAAADI. Trimming cost V 4 bases and J 6 bases, with 19 bases left between them. CDR3 size: 16 residues. CDR3 loop: CASSAAGAGRSQPQHF. The DNA of the CDR3 is TGCGCCAGCAGTGCAGCAGGTGCCGGTAGGTCTCAGCCCCAGCATTTT.

The chain is built from TRBV13 and TRBJ2-1; D gene uncertain. This CDR3 region has 15 residues. Looked up from germline, CDR1 is PRHDT and CDR2 is FYEKMQ (reference sequence). Deletions cut 2 bases from V and 4 bases from J, with 12 bases between. Here the CDR3 reads CASSLSASRYNEQFF. CDR3 sequence (DNA): TGTGCCAGCAGCTTATCGGCCTCGCGTTACAATGAGCAGTTCTTC.

The J gene is TRBJ1-2, the V gene TRBV6-2 or TRBV6-3; 7 bases map to TRBD1. This CDR3 has 14 amino acids. Germline lookup yields CDR1 MNHEY and CDR2 SVGEGT. J was trimmed by 8 bases and V by 2 bases; bases with no gene match: 8. CDR3 amino acids: CASSYLQGRLGYTF. CDR3 coding DNA: TGTGCCAGCAGTTACCTACAGGGGAGATTGGGCTACACCTTC.